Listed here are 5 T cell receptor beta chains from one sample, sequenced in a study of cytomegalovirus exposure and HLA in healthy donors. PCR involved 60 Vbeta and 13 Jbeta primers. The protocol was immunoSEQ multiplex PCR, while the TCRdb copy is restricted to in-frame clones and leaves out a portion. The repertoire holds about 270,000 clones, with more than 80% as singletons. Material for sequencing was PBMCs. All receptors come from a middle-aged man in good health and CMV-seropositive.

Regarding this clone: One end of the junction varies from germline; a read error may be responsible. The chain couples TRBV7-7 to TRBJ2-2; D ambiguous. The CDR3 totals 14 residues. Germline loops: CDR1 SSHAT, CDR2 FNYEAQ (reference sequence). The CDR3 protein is CASSQDTNTGELFF. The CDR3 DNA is TGTGCTAGCAGCCAGGATACCAACACCGGGGAGCTGTTTTTT.

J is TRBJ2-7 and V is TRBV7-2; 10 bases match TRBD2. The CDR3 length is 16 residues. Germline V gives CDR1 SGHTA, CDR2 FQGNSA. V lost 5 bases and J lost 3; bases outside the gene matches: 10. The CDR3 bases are TGTGCCAGCAGCCTTGAGTCGGCTAGCGGGAGCTACGAGCAGTACTTC. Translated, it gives CASSLESASGSYEQYF.

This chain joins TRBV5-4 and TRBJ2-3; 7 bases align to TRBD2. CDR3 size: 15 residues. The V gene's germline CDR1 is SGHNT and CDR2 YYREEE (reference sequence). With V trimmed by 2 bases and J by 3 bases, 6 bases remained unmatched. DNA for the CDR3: TGTGCCAGCAGCTTCAGGGAGGGTATAACAGATACGCAGTATTTT. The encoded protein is CASSFREGITDTQYF. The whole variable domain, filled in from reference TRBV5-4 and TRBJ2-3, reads ETGVTQSPTHLIKTRGQQVTLRCSSQSGHNTVSWYQQALGQGPQFIFQYYREEENGRGNFPPRFSGLQFPNYSSELNVNALELDDSALYLCASSFREGITDTQYFGPGTRLTVL.

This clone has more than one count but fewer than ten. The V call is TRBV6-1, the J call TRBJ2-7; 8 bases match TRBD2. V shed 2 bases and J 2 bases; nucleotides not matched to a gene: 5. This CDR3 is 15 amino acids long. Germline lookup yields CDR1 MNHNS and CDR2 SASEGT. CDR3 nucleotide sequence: TGTGCCAGCAGTGAAAGCGGGAGTTTCCCCTACGAGCAGTACTTC. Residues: CASSESGSFPYEQYF.

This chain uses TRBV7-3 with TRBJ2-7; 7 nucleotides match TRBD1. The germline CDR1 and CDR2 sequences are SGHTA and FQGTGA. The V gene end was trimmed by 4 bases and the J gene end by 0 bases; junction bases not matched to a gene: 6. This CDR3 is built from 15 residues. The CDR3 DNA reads TGTGCCAGCAGCTACAGGGGATCAATCTCCTACGAGCAGTACTTC. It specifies CASSYRGSISYEQYF.